This TCR beta chain was documented in a study of T cells in Graves' hyperthyroidism and ophthalmopathy. Amplification targeted TCR beta CDR3 regions from RNA transcripts. Primed by the HTBI set, a first-round RT-PCR was run on the TCR CDR3. MiXCR was run by TCRdb on the multiplex PCR reads, yielding one entry per CDR3 protein. The table shows a few hundred thousand distinct CDR3 sequences, with 17% occurring only once. V was clipped by 10 bases and J by 7 bases, with 17 bases between them. The CDR3 has 13 amino acids. Sequences were obtained from blood. This receptor was identified in a woman in her forties or fifties with Graves' hyperthyroidism. The V call is TRBV12-3 or TRBV12-4, the J call TRBJ1-5; no definite D call. The CDR3 bases are TGTGCCATCGGTACGGCGGAGGGACAGCCCCAGCATTTT. This sequence encodes CAIGTAEGQPQHF.